Listed below are T cell receptor beta chains from one sample, sequenced in a study of blood T cell repertoires in COVID-19. Repertoires were generated with immunoSEQ multiplex PCR, while TCRdb's copy carries only in-frame clones and drops some. The data hold approximately 190,000 clones, with about 80% observed a single time. The sample consisted of PBMCs or T cells enriched from blood (not recorded which). The receptors were gathered from a man in his forties or fifties who had recovered from COVID-19. The CDR3 runs from the conserved cysteine through the conserved F or W. A D gene is named only where the DNA matches it firmly.

j_call cdr3_length d_call v_call cdr3_aa cdr3_nt
TRBJ1-5 16 TRBD1 TRBV4-1 CASSQIKTGGVQPQHF TGCGCCAGCAGCCAAATAAAGACAGGGGGTGTACAGCCCCAGCATTTT
TRBJ2-1 12 NA TRBV30 CAWSPRYNEQFF TGTGCCTGGAGTCCCAGATACAATGAGCAGTTCTTC
TRBJ2-1 17 TRBD2 TRBV5-1 CASSSGLAGGFYNEQFF TGCGCCAGCAGCTCTGGGCTAGCGGGGGGGTTCTACAATGAGCAGTTCTTC
TRBJ2-5 14 NA TRBV28 CASSFIGYRETQYF TGTGCCAGCAGTTTCATCGGGTACAGGGAGACCCAGTACTTC
TRBJ1-3 17 TRBD1 TRBV13 CASSLKTHRGARNTIYF TGTGCCAGCAGCTTAAAAACCCACAGGGGCGCAAGAAACACCATATATTTT
TRBJ1-2 15 NA TRBV4-1 CASSQEGGGVGGYTF TGCGCCAGCAGCCAAGAGGGTGGAGGGGTGGGAGGCTACACCTTC
TRBJ2-6 18 TRBD1 TRBV19 CASRRGLGQSSGANVLTF TGTGCCAGTAGACGAGGTCTGGGACAGTCCTCTGGGGCCAACGTCCTGACTTTC
TRBJ2-3 17 TRBD2 TRBV7-2 CASSRRTSGGASDTQYF TGTGCCAGCAGCCGCAGGACTAGCGGGGGGGCCTCGGATACGCAGTATTTT
TRBJ2-3 15 TRBD2 TRBV24-1 CATSERGWVKDTQYF TGTGCCACCAGTGAGCGGGGGTGGGTGAAGGATACGCAGTATTTT
TRBJ1-5 16 TRBD1 TRBV13 CASSLRQGNVNQPQHF TGTGCCAGCAGCTTAAGACAGGGGAACGTCAATCAGCCCCAGCATTTT
TRBJ1-2 16 NA TRBV27 CASTPRGTDLNYGYTF TGTGCCAGCACACCCCGAGGGACTGACCTTAACTATGGCTACACCTTC
TRBJ2-2 15 NA TRBV5-1 CASSLELARTGELFF TGCGCCAGCAGCTTGGAGCTAGCTCGCACCGGGGAGCTGTTTTTT
TRBJ1-4 15 NA TRBV4-2 CASSQGTAPNEKLFF TGTGCCAGCAGCCAAGGGACAGCCCCGAATGAAAAACTGTTTTTT
TRBJ1-2 16 TRBD1 TRBV7-9 CASSLRAGQAPYGYTF TGTGCCAGCAGCTTACGGGCGGGACAGGCCCCCTATGGCTACACCTTC
TRBJ1-5 15 TRBD1 TRBV5-1 CASSQGGTVNQPQHF TGCGCCAGCAGCCAAGGAGGGACAGTGAATCAGCCCCAGCATTTT
TRBJ2-7 14 TRBD2 TRBV5-6 CASTKRGGPYEQYF TGTGCCAGCACCAAACGGGGGGGCCCCTACGAGCAGTACTTC
TRBJ1-2 15 NA TRBV7-3 CASSETRGSNYGYTF TGTGCCAGCAGCGAAACCAGGGGTTCAAACTATGGCTACACCTTC
TRBJ2-7 17 TRBD1 TRBV27 CASSWGRDRDGPYEQYF TGTGCCAGCAGCTGGGGTCGGGACAGGGATGGTCCCTACGAGCAGTACTTC
TRBJ1-1 13 NA TRBV7-3 CASSRQGNTEAFF TGTGCCAGCAGTCGGCAGGGGAACACTGAAGCTTTCTTT
TRBJ1-1 11 NA TRBV4-1 CASRGGPEAFF TGCGCCAGCAGAGGGGGTCCTGAAGCTTTCTTT
TRBJ2-1 14 TRBD1 TRBV24-1 CATTFGDRDNEQFF TGTGCCACCACGTTTGGGGACAGGGACAATGAGCAGTTCTTC
TRBJ1-2 16 TRBD1 TRBV5-4 CASSSDPTGELNGYTF TGTGCCAGCAGCTCCGATCCGACAGGGGAGTTAAATGGCTACACCTTC
TRBJ2-4 17 NA TRBV4-3 CASSPYLSQGRENIQYF TGCGCCAGCAGCCCCTATCTCTCACAGGGCCGTGAAAACATTCAGTACTTC
TRBJ1-1 15 NA TRBV5-5 CASSLVARMNTEAFF TGTGCCAGCAGCTTGGTCGCCAGGATGAACACTGAAGCTTTCTTT
TRBJ1-2 13 NA TRBV21-1 CAVRDRGNYGYTF TGTGCCGTACGGGACAGGGGGAACTATGGCTACACCTTC
TRBJ2-5 16 NA TRBV2 CASSEGLSRYQETQYF TGTGCCAGCAGTGAAGGTCTTTCTAGGTACCAAGAGACCCAGTACTTC
TRBJ1-1 16 NA TRBV7-2 CASSPRMRAVSTEAFF TGTGCCAGCAGTCCTCGGATGAGGGCAGTGAGCACTGAAGCTTTCTTT